The clone carrying this T cell receptor beta chain was detected ten times or more. What was amplified from RNA transcripts were TCR beta CDR3 regions. The TCR CDR3 first-round RT-PCR relied on the HTBI primer set. One entry per CDR3 protein results from TCRdb running MiXCR on the multiplex PCR reads. The data contain roughly 740,000 distinct CDR3 sequences, about a sixth of them singletons. This record comes from a study of T cells in Graves' hyperthyroidism and ophthalmopathy. Calling Graves' hyperthyroidism stable meant ophthalmopathy did not progress within 18 months. This CDR3 has 16 residues. V gave up 6 bases and J gave up 1 base; unmatched junction bases: 8. Germline V lookup: CDR1 SQVTM, CDR2 ANQGSEA.

Sequenced: blood. The chain joins TRBV29-1 to TRBJ2-1; 11 nucleotides align to TRBD2. The receptor comes from a man aged 18 to 35 with Graves' hyperthyroidism. CDR3 bases: TGCAGCGTGACTAGCGGGGACCCACGATCCTACAATGAGCAGTTCTTC. Its protein is CSVTSGDPRSYNEQFF.